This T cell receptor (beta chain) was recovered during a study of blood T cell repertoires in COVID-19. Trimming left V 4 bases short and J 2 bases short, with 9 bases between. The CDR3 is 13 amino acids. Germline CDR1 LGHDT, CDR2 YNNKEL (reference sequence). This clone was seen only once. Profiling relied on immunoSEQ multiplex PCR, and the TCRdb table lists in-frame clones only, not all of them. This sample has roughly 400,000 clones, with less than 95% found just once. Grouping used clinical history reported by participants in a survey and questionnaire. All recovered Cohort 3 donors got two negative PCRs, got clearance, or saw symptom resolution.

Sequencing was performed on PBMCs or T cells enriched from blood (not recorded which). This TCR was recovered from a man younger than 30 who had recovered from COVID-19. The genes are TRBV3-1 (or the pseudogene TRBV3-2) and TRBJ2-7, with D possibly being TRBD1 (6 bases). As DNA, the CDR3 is TGTGCCAGCAGCCTAGGGACAACCTACGAGCAGTACTTC. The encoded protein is CASSLGTTYEQYF.